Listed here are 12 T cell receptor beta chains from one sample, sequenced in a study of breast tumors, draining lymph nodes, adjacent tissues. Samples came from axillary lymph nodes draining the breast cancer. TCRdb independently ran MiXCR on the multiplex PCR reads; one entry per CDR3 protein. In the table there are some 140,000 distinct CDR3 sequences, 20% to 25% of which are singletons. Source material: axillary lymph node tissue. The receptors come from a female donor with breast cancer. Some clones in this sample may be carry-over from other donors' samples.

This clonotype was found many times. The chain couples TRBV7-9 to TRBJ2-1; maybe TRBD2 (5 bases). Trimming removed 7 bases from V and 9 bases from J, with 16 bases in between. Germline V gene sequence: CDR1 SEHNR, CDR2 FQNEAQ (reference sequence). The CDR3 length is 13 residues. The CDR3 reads CASILGLAGEQFF. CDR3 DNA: TGTGCCAGCATCCTGGGCCTAGCTGGTGAGCAGTTCTTC.

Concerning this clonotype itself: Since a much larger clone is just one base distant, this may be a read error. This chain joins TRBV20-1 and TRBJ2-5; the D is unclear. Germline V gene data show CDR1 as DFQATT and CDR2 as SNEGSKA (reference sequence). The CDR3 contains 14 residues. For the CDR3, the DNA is TGCGGTGCTCGCGGCCAGGCCTCTCAAGAGACCCAGTACTTC. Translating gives CGARGQASQETQYF.

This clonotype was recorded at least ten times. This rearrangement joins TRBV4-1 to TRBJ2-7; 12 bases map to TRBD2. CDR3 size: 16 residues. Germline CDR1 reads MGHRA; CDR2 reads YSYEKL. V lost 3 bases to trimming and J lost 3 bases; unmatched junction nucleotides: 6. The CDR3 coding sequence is TGCGCCAGCAGCCATTCGACTAGCGGGAGTCTCTACGAGCAGTACTTC. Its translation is CASSHSTSGSLYEQYF.

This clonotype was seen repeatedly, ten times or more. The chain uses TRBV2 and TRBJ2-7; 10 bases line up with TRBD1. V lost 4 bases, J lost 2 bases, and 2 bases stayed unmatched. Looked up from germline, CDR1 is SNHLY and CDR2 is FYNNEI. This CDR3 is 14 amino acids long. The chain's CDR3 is CASSVGTGAYEQYF. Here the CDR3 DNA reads TGTGCCAGCAGTGTAGGGACAGGGGCCTACGAGCAGTACTTC. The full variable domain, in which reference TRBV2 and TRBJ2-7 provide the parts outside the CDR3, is EPEVTQTPSHQVTQMGQEVILRCVPISNHLYFYWYRQILGQKVEFLVSFYNNEISEKSEIFDDQFSVERPDGSNFTLKIRSTKLEDSAMYFCASSVGTGAYEQYFGPGTRLTVT.

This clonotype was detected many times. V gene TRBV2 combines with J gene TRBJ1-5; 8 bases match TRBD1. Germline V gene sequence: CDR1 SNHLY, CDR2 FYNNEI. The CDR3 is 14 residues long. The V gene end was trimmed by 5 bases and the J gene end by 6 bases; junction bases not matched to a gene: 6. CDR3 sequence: CASSRQGKGQPQHF. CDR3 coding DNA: TGTGCCAGCAGTCGACAGGGGAAAGGTCAGCCCCAGCATTTT.

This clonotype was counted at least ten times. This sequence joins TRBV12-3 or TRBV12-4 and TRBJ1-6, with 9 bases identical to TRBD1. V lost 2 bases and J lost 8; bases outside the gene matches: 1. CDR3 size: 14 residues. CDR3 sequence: CASSLRTGDSPLHF. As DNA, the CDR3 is TGTGCCAGCAGTTTAAGGACAGGGGATTCACCCCTCCACTTT.

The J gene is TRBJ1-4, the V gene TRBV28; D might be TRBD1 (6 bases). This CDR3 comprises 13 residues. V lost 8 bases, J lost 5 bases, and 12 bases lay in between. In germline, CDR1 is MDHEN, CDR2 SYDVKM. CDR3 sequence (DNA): TGTGCCAGCCAACAGGGACGGAATGAAAAACTGTTTTTT. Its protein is CASQQGRNEKLFF.

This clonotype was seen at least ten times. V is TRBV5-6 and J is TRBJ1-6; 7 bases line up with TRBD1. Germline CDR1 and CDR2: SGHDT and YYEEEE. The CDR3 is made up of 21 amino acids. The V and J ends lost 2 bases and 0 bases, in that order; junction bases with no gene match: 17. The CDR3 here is CASSLNRDRSKGSSYNSPLHF. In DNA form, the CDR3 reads TGTGCCAGCAGCTTAAACCGGGACAGAAGTAAGGGGAGCTCCTATAATTCACCCCTCCACTTT.

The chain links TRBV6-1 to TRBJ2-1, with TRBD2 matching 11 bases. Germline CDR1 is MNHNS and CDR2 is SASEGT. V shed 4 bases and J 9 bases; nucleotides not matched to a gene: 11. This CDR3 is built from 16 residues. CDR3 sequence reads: CASSGYSGRGDVEQFF. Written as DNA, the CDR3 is TGTGCCAGCAGTGGATATAGCGGGAGGGGGGATGTTGAGCAGTTCTTC.

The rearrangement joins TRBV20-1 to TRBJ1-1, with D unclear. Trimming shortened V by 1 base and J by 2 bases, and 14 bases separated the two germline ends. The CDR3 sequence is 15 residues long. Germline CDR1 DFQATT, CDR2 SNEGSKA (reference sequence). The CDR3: CSARGQSDLNTEAFF. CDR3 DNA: TGCAGTGCTAGAGGTCAGTCAGACCTTAACACTGAAGCTTTCTTT.

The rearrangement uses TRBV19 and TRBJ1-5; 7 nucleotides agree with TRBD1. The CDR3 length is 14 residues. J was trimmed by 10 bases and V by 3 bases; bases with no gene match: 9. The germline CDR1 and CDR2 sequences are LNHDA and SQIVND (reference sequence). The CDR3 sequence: CASSIGDSLSPQHF. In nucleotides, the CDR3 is TGTGCCAGTAGTATCGGGGACAGCCTGAGCCCCCAGCATTTT.

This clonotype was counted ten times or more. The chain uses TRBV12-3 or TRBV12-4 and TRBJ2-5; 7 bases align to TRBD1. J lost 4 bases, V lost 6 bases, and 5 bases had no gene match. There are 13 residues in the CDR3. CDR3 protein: CASSQGVLETQYF. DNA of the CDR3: TGTGCCAGCAGCCAGGGGGTCTTAGAGACCCAGTACTTC.